One and the same sample provided the 21 T cell receptor beta chains below, sequenced in a study of technical replicates of blood from several donors. Only in-frame clones appear in the TCRdb table, and some are missing; sequencing was by immunoSEQ multiplex PCR. The sample includes around 50,000 clones, around nine tenths of them seen just once. The sequenced material came from PBMCs. The source is a human donor in good health. Some clones in this sample may be carry-over from other donors' samples.

The V gene is TRBV5-6, the J gene TRBJ1-2, with 10 bases fitting TRBD1. Germline V lookup: CDR1 SGHDT, CDR2 YYEEEE. V lost 4 bases, J lost 5 bases, and 8 bases stayed unmatched. The CDR3 extends over 15 amino acids. Written as DNA, the CDR3 is TGTGCCAGCAGCCAAAGACAGGGGGCAAGGTATGGCTACACCTTC. Protein sequence: CASSQRQGARYGYTF.

This clone was detected only a few times. The V and J genes are TRBV5-6 and TRBJ2-7; D is possibly TRBD2 (6 bases). This CDR3 region has 15 residues. Trimming pared 4 bases from V and 5 bases from J, leaving 19 bases between. Germline CDR1 is SGHDT and CDR2 is YYEEEE. The DNA for the CDR3 is TGTGCCAGCAGCCCTTGGGGCGGACGGGAGAACGAGCAGTACTTC. Amino acid sequence: CASSPWGGRENEQYF.

V usage is TRBV20-1 and J usage is TRBJ2-5; D is undetermined. Germline V lookup: CDR1 DFQATT, CDR2 SNEGSKA (reference sequence). The germline V and J ends were trimmed by 2 bases and 5 bases, with 6 bases remaining between them. The CDR3 spans 11 residues. The CDR3 DNA sequence: TGCAGTGCTAGACTCCCGGAGACCCAGTACTTC. Translating gives CSARLPETQYF.

CDR3 region: CASSHDRGRQETQYF. The CDR3 DNA follows: TGTGCCAGCAGCCACGACAGGGGGCGTCAGGAGACCCAGTACTTC. The chain employs TRBV7-9 and TRBJ2-5, with 10 bases identical to TRBD1. Germline CDR1 is SEHNR and CDR2 is FQNEAQ (reference sequence). The CDR3 is made up of 15 amino acids. V lost 5 bases to trimming and J lost 5 bases; unmatched junction nucleotides: 8.

The chain recombines TRBV6-5 with TRBJ1-2; 8 positions agree with TRBD1. Looked up from germline, CDR1 is MNHEY and CDR2 is SVGAGI. Losses at the gene ends were 4 bases for V and 8 bases for J; bases not matched to a gene: 6. There are 13 residues in the CDR3. Written as DNA, the CDR3 is TGTGCCAGCAGTTGGGGACAGGCGGCGGGCTACACCTTC. Encoded protein: CASSWGQAAGYTF.

The chain recombines TRBV6-5 with TRBJ1-5; 11 nucleotides line up with TRBD1. This CDR3 has 16 amino acids. Germline loops: CDR1 MNHEY, CDR2 SVGAGI. J gave up 3 bases and V 2 bases, and 3 bases lay outside the gene matches. The DNA of the CDR3 is TGTGCCAGCAGTTACCCAGGACAGGGGGCCAATCAGCCCCAGCATTTT. Its translation: CASSYPGQGANQPQHF.

The genes are TRBV7-9 and TRBJ1-2; 7 bases map to TRBD1. The CDR3 extends over 14 amino acids. The germline gives CDR1 SEHNR, CDR2 FQNEAQ (reference sequence). After removal of 5 bases from V and 0 bases from J, the junction contained 3 bases not matched to a gene. The CDR3 loop is CASSPGGANYGYTF. The CDR3 DNA reads as TGTGCCAGCAGCCCAGGGGGAGCTAACTATGGCTACACCTTC.

The chain uses TRBV19 and TRBJ2-1; the D is unclear. Trimming removed 6 bases from V and 4 bases from J, with 10 bases in between. Germline CDR1 LNHDA, CDR2 SQIVND (reference sequence). The length of the CDR3 is 13 residues. CDR3 region: CASRTGGYNEQFF. The CDR3 coding sequence is TGTGCCAGTAGGACTGGTGGGTACAATGAGCAGTTCTTC.

The rearrangement joins TRBV7-6 to TRBJ2-7; 11 nucleotides agree with TRBD2. The CDR3 runs 15 residues. Germline-derived CDR1 and CDR2 are SGHVS and FNYEAQ. J gave up 9 bases and V 5 bases, and 12 bases lay outside the gene matches. Here the CDR3 DNA reads TGTGCCAGCAGCGCGTCTAGCGGGGGGAAAACCGGGCAGTACTTC. Residues: CASSASSGGKTGQYF.

The chain uses TRBV6-5 and TRBJ1-2; TRBD1 might be the D (6 bases). The germline CDR1 and CDR2 sequences are MNHEY and SVGAGI. V was trimmed by 6 bases and J by 4 bases, leaving 15 bases between them. The CDR3 runs 14 residues. The CDR3 sequence: CASSPPGETYGYTF. The DNA of the CDR3 is TGTGCCAGCAGCCCGCCAGGGGAGACCTATGGCTACACCTTC.

This sequence joins TRBV7-2 and TRBJ2-1; no clear D. CDR3 length: 15 residues. Trimming left V 8 bases short and J 4 bases short, with 18 bases between. CDR1 and CDR2 (germline): SGHTA, FQGNSA. CDR3 loop: CASRLPPSVYNEQFF. As DNA, the CDR3 is TGTGCCAGCCGCCTCCCCCCCTCGGTTTACAATGAGCAGTTCTTC.

V usage is TRBV2 and J usage is TRBJ2-7; TRBD1 aligns across 9 bases. This CDR3 is 14 amino acids long. The trim removed 4 bases at V and 5 bases at J, leaving 6 bases unmatched. Germline CDR1 is SNHLY and CDR2 is FYNNEI. CDR3 in DNA: TGTGCCAGCAGTGGGGGACAGGGCGTCAACGAGCAGTACTTC. Translation: CASSGGQGVNEQYF.

The V gene is TRBV5-5, the J gene TRBJ2-6, with D uncertain. V was pared by 2 bases and J by 0 bases, with 9 bases between. Germline V gene data show CDR1 as SGHKS and CDR2 as YYEKEE (reference sequence). The CDR3 runs to 16 residues. CDR3 protein: CASSLARVSGANVLTF. CDR3 coding DNA: TGTGCCAGCAGCTTAGCAAGAGTCTCTGGGGCCAACGTCCTGACTTTC. The full variable domain, with the rest looked up from reference TRBV5-5 and TRBJ2-6, is DAGVTQSPTHLIKTRGQQVTLRCSPISGHKSVSWYQQVLGQGPQFIFQYYEKEERGRGNFPDRFSARQFPNYSSELNVNALLLGDSALYLCASSLARVSGANVLTFGAGSRLTVL.

The J gene is TRBJ1-2, the V gene TRBV5-4; 9 nucleotides agree with TRBD1. The junction had 14 bases not matched to a gene; V was cut back by 9 bases and J by 8 bases. There are 14 residues in the CDR3. Germline lookup yields CDR1 SGHNT and CDR2 YYREEE (reference sequence). CDR3: CATGTGSGPVGYTF. CDR3 nucleotides: TGTGCCACCGGGACAGGGTCTGGCCCCGTGGGCTACACCTTC.

This chain connects TRBV7-9 to TRBJ1-2, with 11 bases matching TRBD1. V lost 6 bases to trimming and J lost 6 bases; unmatched junction nucleotides: 12. Per the germline V gene, CDR1 is SEHNR and CDR2 is FQNEAQ (reference sequence). This CDR3 has 16 residues. CDR3 DNA: TGTGCCAGCAGTAGAGGAGGACAGGGGGCGTTTCATGGCTACACCTTC. Translation gives CASSRGGQGAFHGYTF.

This clone was seen a few times. This chain uses TRBV19 with TRBJ1-1, with a possible D match to TRBD1 (5 bases). Trimming took 1 base from V and 3 from J, leaving 12 bases between them. Germline lookup yields CDR1 LNHDA and CDR2 SQIVND (reference sequence). The CDR3 length is 15 residues. The DNA of the CDR3 is TGTGCCAGTAGTATAGTCGGGGGGAGTGACACTGAAGCTTTCTTT. Protein sequence: CASSIVGGSDTEAFF.

This clone was seen once. The gene calls are TRBV29-1 and TRBJ2-7, with 9 bases that match TRBD1. CDR1 is SQVTM and CDR2 is ANQGSEA in the germline V gene. CDR3 length equals 12 residues. Losses at the gene ends were 6 bases for V and 6 bases for J; bases not matched to a gene: 6. DNA for the CDR3: TGCAGCGTGCTGGGACAGGGAGGCGAGCAGTACTTC. Protein: CSVLGQGGEQYF.

The chain uses TRBV6-5 and TRBJ2-1; 10 bases match TRBD2. There are 14 residues in the CDR3. V lost 8 bases and J lost 2; bases outside the gene matches: 3. CDR1 is MNHEY and CDR2 is SVGAGI in the germline V gene. In nucleotides, the CDR3 is TGTGCCAGCGGGACTAGCGACACCTACAATGAGCAGTTCTTC. It translates to CASGTSDTYNEQFF.

The gene calls are TRBV5-1 and TRBJ2-4; the D gene is possibly TRBD2 (6 bases). Between the trimmed V and J ends, which lost 1 base and 0 bases, there was a span of 11 bases. There are 16 residues in the CDR3. CDR1 is SGHRS and CDR2 is YFSETQ in the germline V gene. Written as DNA, the CDR3 is TGCGCCAGCAGCTTGCAGGGACTGATAGCCAAAAACATTCAGTACTTC. It is translated as CASSLQGLIAKNIQYF.

This chain links TRBV2 with TRBJ1-6; a weak D match, TRBD1 (5 bases). This CDR3 is built from 17 residues. The V gene lost 5 bases and the J gene lost 12 bases, with 26 bases spanning the gap. In germline, CDR1 is SNHLY, CDR2 FYNNEI. DNA for the CDR3: TGTGCCAGCAGTCAGAGGCTCACAGGCGACCTAAAAGGACCCCTCCACTTT. As protein: CASSQRLTGDLKGPLHF.

This chain uses TRBV5-1 with TRBJ1-5; maybe TRBD1 (5 bases). CDR3 length: 15 amino acids. V was cut by 0 bases and J by 4 bases, with 11 bases left in between. The germline V gene encodes CDR1 SGHRS and CDR2 YFSETQ. CDR3 sequence reads: CASSLGAGYNQPQHF. The CDR3 DNA is TGCGCCAGCAGCTTGGGGGCAGGGTATAATCAGCCCCAGCATTTT.